By share of the sample, the clone carrying this T cell receptor beta chain is medium-sized. Its antigen remains unknown. The data originate from a study of somatic mutations in cytotoxic T cells in rheumatoid arthritis. The study's findings and limits: Of about 60 patients, about eight had a largest CD8+ clone that exceeded 20% of CD8+ cells. Neither rheumatoid arthritis patients nor age-matched healthy controls had significantly different CD8+ T-cell clonality from the other group.

Profiled with immunoSEQ multiplex PCR; TCRdb holds only in-frame clones, not every one. The profile covers about 10,000 clones, with 60% to 80% appearing a single time and about 20% taken by the ten largest. The CDR3 is 15 amino acids. CDR1 and CDR2 (germline): LNHNV, YYDKDF (reference sequence). The V end was cut by 0 bases, the J end by 5 bases, with 13 bases between. The chain combines TRBV15 with TRBJ2-5; D might be TRBD2 (7 bases). This clonotype originated in a man in his forties or fifties in good health. The sequenced material came from CD8+ T cells sorted from blood. CDR3: CATSRDRGGRETQYF. CDR3 nucleotide sequence: TGTGCCACCAGCAGAGATAGGGGGGGCAGGGAGACCCAGTACTTC.